These 32 T cell receptor beta chains originate from one sample sequenced in a study of T cell responses to AZD1222 COVID-19 vaccine. Libraries were prepared by immunoSEQ multiplex PCR; TCRdb keeps only in-frame clonotypes and omits some of them. Among some 150,000 clones listed, more than 85% were seen once. The sequencing here drew on peripheral blood, taken after recovery from COVID-19. All receptors come from an adult who had recovered from COVID-19.

V and J are TRBV6-1 and TRBJ1-6; 10 bases fit TRBD1. The CDR3 length is 17 residues. J lost 9 bases, V lost 2 bases, and 10 bases had no gene match. Germline assignment: CDR1 MNHNS and CDR2 SASEGT. The chain's CDR3 is CASSEPTATGGSSPLHF. DNA for the CDR3: TGTGCCAGCAGTGAACCTACTGCGACAGGGGGCAGTTCACCCCTCCACTTT.

V and J are TRBV19 and TRBJ1-5, with 9 bases lining up with TRBD1. Unmatched junction bases numbered 15, after V lost 8 bases and J lost 7 bases. Germline CDR1 LNHDA, CDR2 SQIVND (reference sequence). CDR3 length equals 16 residues. The CDR3 sequence: CASWRGTGKRGQPQHF. The CDR3 nucleotides read TGTGCCAGTTGGAGGGGGACAGGGAAAAGAGGGCAGCCCCAGCATTTT.

The chain has TRBV19 and TRBJ2-1; 8 positions agree with TRBD2. The CDR3 runs to 15 residues. Per the germline V gene, CDR1 is LNHDA and CDR2 is SQIVND (reference sequence). Trimming cost V 5 bases and J 3 bases; bases outside gene matches: 6. CDR3 in DNA: TGTGCCAGTAGTCTCGGGGGGGGCCGCTACAATGAGCAGTTCTTC. Translating gives CASSLGGGRYNEQFF.

The CDR3 reads CASSPSLGNTIYF. In DNA form, the CDR3 reads TGTGCCAGCAGTCCAAGTCTTGGAAACACCATATATTTT. The chain uses TRBV7-3 and TRBJ1-3, with unresolved D. CDR3 length: 13 amino acids. The germline V gene encodes CDR1 SGHTA and CDR2 FQGTGA. Trimming removed 6 bases at V and 3 bases at J, with 9 bases between.

This clone was picked up one time. This chain connects TRBV4-3 to TRBJ1-2; possible D gene TRBD1, 6 bases. Trimming removed 0 bases at V and 0 bases at J, with 11 bases between. In germline, CDR1 is LGHNA, CDR2 YSLEER. The CDR3 loop spans 16 amino acids. CDR3 amino acids: CASSQDYRDPNYGYTF. CDR3 DNA: TGCGCCAGCAGCCAAGATTACAGGGATCCTAACTATGGCTACACCTTC.

This CDR3 is CASKADSNQPQHF. The CDR3 DNA follows: TGTGCCAGCAAGGCAGATAGCAATCAGCCCCAGCATTTT. The chain couples TRBV2 to TRBJ1-5, with D unclear. Germline CDR1 and CDR2: SNHLY and FYNNEI. The germline V and J ends were trimmed by 7 bases and 0 bases, with 7 bases remaining between them. This CDR3 spans 13 amino acids.

V gene TRBV6-2 or TRBV6-3 combines with J gene TRBJ1-5, with D hard to call. Germline V gives CDR1 MNHEY, CDR2 SVGEGT. The length of the CDR3 is 16 residues. With 7 bases removed from V and 0 bases from J, the gap between germline ends came to 16 bases. The CDR3 coding sequence is TGTGCCAGCACCCCAGAGGCGGACCATAGCAATCAGCCCCAGCATTTT. Residues: CASTPEADHSNQPQHF.

The rearrangement links TRBV5-1 to TRBJ1-1, with D possibly TRBD1 on 5 matching bases. V lost 1 base and J 5 bases, leaving 18 bases between the germline ends. Germline CDR1 and CDR2: SGHRS and YFSETQ. The CDR3 runs 16 residues. The CDR3 reads CASSLPADSPKTEAFF. The CDR3 nucleotides are TGCGCCAGCAGCTTGCCGGCCGACAGCCCAAAAACTGAAGCTTTCTTT.

Notes on this clone: Distinct nucleotide sequences in the sample also encode this CDR3. The CDR3 protein is CASSLDSYGYTF. The CDR3 DNA follows: TGTGCCAGCAGTTTGGACAGCTATGGCTACACCTTC. The chain combines TRBV12-3 or TRBV12-4 with TRBJ1-2; a weak D match, TRBD1 (6 bases). The CDR3 is 12 amino acids. Trimming removed 3 bases at V and 4 bases at J, with 6 bases between.

With respect to this clone: The same CDR3 also results from other DNA sequences found in this sample. The chain has TRBV7-2 and TRBJ2-7, with D possibly TRBD2 on 6 matching bases. Germline values: CDR1 SGHTA, CDR2 FQGNSA. Trimming removed 0 bases from V and 2 bases from J, with 8 bases in between. CDR3 length: 14 amino acids. The CDR3 is CASSLAGRTYEQYF. Here the CDR3 DNA reads TGTGCCAGCAGCTTAGCTGGGAGGACCTACGAGCAGTACTTC.

This sequence joins TRBV5-1 and TRBJ2-2; 11 bases are shared with TRBD2. The germline V gene has CDR1 SGHRS and CDR2 YFSETQ. V dropped 1 base and J dropped 5; count of bases not matched to a gene: 7. The CDR3 totals 17 residues. The CDR3 DNA sequence: TGCGCCAGCAGCTTGATGGGTCTAGCGGGAGGTACCGGGGAGCTGTTTTTT. It codes for CASSLMGLAGGTGELFF.

V usage is TRBV20-1 and J usage is TRBJ1-4, with D perhaps matching TRBD1 (5 bases). Trimming took off 3 bases at V and 0 bases at J, with 14 bases between the two ends. This CDR3 spans 16 amino acids. Germline V lookup: CDR1 DFQATT, CDR2 SNEGSKA (reference sequence). The CDR3 spells CSASGGFDATNEKLFF. In DNA form, the CDR3 reads TGCAGTGCTAGTGGGGGGTTTGATGCAACTAATGAAAAACTGTTTTTT.

This chain joins TRBV27 and TRBJ1-2, with 7 bases matching TRBD1. Germline assignment: CDR1 MNHEY and CDR2 SMNVEV (reference sequence). V was clipped by 3 bases and J by 8 bases; unmatched bases: 12. The CDR3 is 15 amino acids. This CDR3 is CASSLGSGTAGGYTF. The CDR3 nucleotides are TGTGCCAGCAGTTTGGGATCCGGGACAGCGGGCGGCTACACCTTC.

A few counts support this clone. The chain links TRBV6-5 to TRBJ1-1; D is possibly TRBD1 (5 bases). Germline CDR1 reads MNHEY; CDR2 reads SVGAGI. V shed 6 bases and J shed 5 bases, with 19 bases lying between them. This CDR3 spans 15 amino acids. Here the CDR3 DNA reads TGTGCCAGCAGCACGATCAGGGATAGGAGGACTGAAGCTTTCTTT. Protein product: CASSTIRDRRTEAFF.

The gene calls are TRBV28 and TRBJ2-7; D may match TRBD1 or TRBD2 (5 bases each). With 4 bases removed from V and 6 bases from J, the gap between germline ends came to 16 bases. The CDR3 length is 14 residues. Germline CDR1 reads MDHEN; CDR2 reads SYDVKM. The CDR3 DNA is TGTGCCAGCAGTTACGTCGCGGGTAGGGGCGAGCAGTACTTC. Translating gives CASSYVAGRGEQYF.

This clone was detected a few times. The chain recombines TRBV7-3 with TRBJ2-1, with 10 nucleotides matching TRBD2. The CDR3 is made up of 15 amino acids. V shed 5 bases and J 4 bases; nucleotides not matched to a gene: 5. Germline lookup yields CDR1 SGHTA and CDR2 FQGTGA. The CDR3 DNA is TGTGCCAGCAGCCCGGGACTAGCGATTTACAATGAGCAGTTCTTC. As protein: CASSPGLAIYNEQFF.

The rearrangement links TRBV7-3 to TRBJ1-3; D not resolved. V gave up 1 base and J gave up 0 bases, with 7 bases separating them. Germline V lookup: CDR1 SGHTA, CDR2 FQGTGA. The CDR3 consists of 15 residues. As DNA, the CDR3 is TGTGCCAGCAGCTTAATGGCAGCCTCTGGAAACACCATATATTTT. Protein sequence: CASSLMAASGNTIYF.

This chain uses TRBV6-5 with TRBJ2-1; TRBD2 matches 8 bases. Germline V lookup: CDR1 MNHEY, CDR2 SVGAGI. This CDR3 contains 13 residues. The trim removed 7 bases at V and 5 bases at J, leaving 4 bases unmatched. The CDR3 DNA sequence: TGTGCCAGCACCAGCGGGGGTAACAATGAGCAGTTCTTC. It translates to CASTSGGNNEQFF.

The CDR3, as DNA: TGTGCCAGCAGCTTGGGACAGCCCACCATCGACGAGCAGTACTTC. It encodes CASSLGQPTIDEQYF. This rearrangement joins TRBV7-9 to TRBJ2-7; 7 bases align to TRBD1. The germline CDR1 and CDR2 sequences are SEHNR and FQNEAQ (reference sequence). This CDR3 region has 15 residues. V lost 3 bases and J lost 5; bases outside the gene matches: 10. Full variable domain (rest looked up from reference TRBV7-9 and TRBJ2-7): DTGVSQNPRHKITKRGQNVTFRCDPISEHNRLYWYRQTLGQGPEFLTYFQNEAQLEKSRLLSDRFSAERPKGSFSTLEIQRTEQGDSAMYLCASSLGQPTIDEQYFGPGTRLTVT.

The chain couples TRBV7-3 to TRBJ2-6; TRBD2 aligns across 12 bases. The germline gives CDR1 SGHTA, CDR2 FQGTGA. CDR3 size: 18 residues. Losses at the gene ends were 5 bases for V and 2 bases for J; bases not matched to a gene: 7. The CDR3, as DNA: TGTGCCAGCAGCATCCCGACTAGCGGGGGCCCTGGGGCCAACGTCCTGACTTTC. It is translated as CASSIPTSGGPGANVLTF.

The rearrangement links TRBV4-1 to TRBJ2-7; TRBD2 agrees at 11 bases. The CDR3 covers 15 residues. V dropped 0 bases and J dropped 7; count of bases not matched to a gene: 5. The germline V gene has CDR1 MGHRA and CDR2 YSYEKL. CDR3 loop: CASSQEDGTSGEQYF. The CDR3 nucleotides are TGCGCCAGCAGCCAAGAAGACGGGACTAGCGGAGAGCAGTACTTC.

This clone was observed a few times. The V call is TRBV19, the J call TRBJ2-2, with 10 bases lining up with TRBD2. Germline trimming cut 11 bases from V and 6 bases from J; bases unmatched to any gene: 6. Germline V gene data show CDR1 as LNHDA and CDR2 as SQIVND (reference sequence). The CDR3 spans 13 residues. CDR3 sequence: CALQAGGSGELFF. The CDR3 coding sequence is TGTGCCCTACAAGCGGGGGGGTCCGGGGAGCTGTTTTTT.

This clone showed up just once. The chain combines TRBV4-1 with TRBJ2-1; perhaps TRBD1 as D (5 bases). The germline V and J ends were trimmed by 2 bases and 4 bases, with 12 bases remaining between them. CDR3 length: 15 residues. CDR1 and CDR2 from the germline V gene are MGHRA and YSYEKL. This CDR3 reads CASSQKQGTYNEQFF. The CDR3 nucleotides read TGCGCCAGCAGCCAAAAGCAGGGTACGTACAATGAGCAGTTCTTC.

This chain links TRBV15 with TRBJ2-1; TRBD2 aligns across 12 bases. The CDR3 extends over 17 amino acids. The ends lost 1 base at V and 8 bases at J; junction bases unmatched: 9. Germline CDR1 and CDR2: LNHNV and YYDKDF (reference sequence). The CDR3 bases are TGTGCCACCAGCAGAGCCACCGGGACTAGCGGGCGAGATGAGCAGTTCTTC. It encodes CATSRATGTSGRDEQFF.

This clone came up once. The rearrangement joins TRBV29-1 to TRBJ1-2; weak D call: TRBD1 (5 bases). The length of the CDR3 is 15 residues. In germline, CDR1 is SQVTM, CDR2 ANQGSEA. The germline V and J ends were trimmed by 0 bases and 4 bases, with 15 bases remaining between them. The CDR3 here is CSVEDRGASGYGYTF. The CDR3 region has the DNA TGCAGCGTTGAAGATCGTGGGGCTTCAGGCTATGGCTACACCTTC.

V usage is TRBV6-5 and J usage is TRBJ1-2; no firm D call. Per the germline V gene, CDR1 is MNHEY and CDR2 is SVGAGI. V shed 8 bases and J shed 2 bases, with 18 bases lying between them. The CDR3 loop spans 15 amino acids. CDR3 coding DNA: TGTGCCAGCTCAAAGGTGGAGAGACTGAACTATGGCTACACCTTC. It specifies CASSKVERLNYGYTF.

The J gene is TRBJ1-2, the V gene TRBV2; D not resolved. CDR1 is SNHLY, CDR2 FYNNEI, per germline. V gave up 1 base and J gave up 8 bases, with 20 bases separating them. The CDR3 has 16 amino acids. CDR3 sequence (DNA): TGTGCCAGCAGTGAAGTTCCGAGCGGTCTCCCTATCGGCTACACCTTC. Protein product: CASSEVPSGLPIGYTF. The full variable domain, in which reference TRBV2 and TRBJ1-2 provide the parts outside the CDR3, is EPEVTQTPSHQVTQMGQEVILRCVPISNHLYFYWYRQILGQKVEFLVSFYNNEISEKSEIFDDQFSVERPDGSNFTLKIRSTKLEDSAMYFCASSEVPSGLPIGYTFGSGTRLTVV.

The J gene is TRBJ1-1, the V gene TRBV4-1; D possibly corresponds to TRBD1 (5 bases). The CDR3 contains 13 residues. V shed 4 bases and J shed 5 bases, with 11 bases lying between them. Germline CDR1 is MGHRA and CDR2 is YSYEKL. This CDR3 reads CASSRTGYTEAFF. CDR3 coding DNA: TGCGCCAGCAGCCGAACAGGTTATACTGAAGCTTTCTTT.

This clone was detected once. This chain joins TRBV20-1 and TRBJ1-3, with D possibly TRBD1 on 5 matching bases. Trimming shortened V by 3 bases and J by 4 bases, and 10 bases separated the two germline ends. Germline V gives CDR1 DFQATT, CDR2 SNEGSKA (reference sequence). This CDR3 has 13 amino acids. The CDR3 sequence: CSASSGSGNTIYF. The CDR3, as DNA: TGCAGTGCTAGTTCAGGGTCCGGAAACACCATATATTTT.

The rearrangement uses TRBV6-2 or TRBV6-3 and TRBJ1-1; TRBD1 is a possible D gene (5 bases). Germline values: CDR1 MNHEY, CDR2 SVGEGT. This CDR3 has 13 amino acids. V lost 5 bases to trimming and J lost 5 bases, with 12 bases between them. CDR3 region: CASSLGAWTEAFF. The CDR3 DNA reads TGTGCCAGCAGTCTAGGGGCGTGGACTGAAGCTTTCTTT.

This chain connects TRBV6-2 or TRBV6-3 to TRBJ2-2; D perhaps matches TRBD1 (5 bases). Germline V lookup: CDR1 MNHEY, CDR2 SVGEGT. The CDR3 runs to 15 residues. V lost 1 base and J lost 3, with 9 bases in between. The CDR3 DNA reads TGTGCCAGCAGTTACTTGGGGCCACACACCGGGGAGCTGTTTTTT. Its translation is CASSYLGPHTGELFF.

The chain has TRBV6-6 and TRBJ2-2; 8 bases agree with TRBD1. V lost 5 bases to trimming and J lost 7 bases; unmatched junction nucleotides: 9. CDR3 size: 15 residues. From germline, CDR1 is MNHNY and CDR2 SVGAGI (reference sequence). CDR3 bases: TGTGCCAGCAGTCGCAAGACAGGGGAACACGGGGAGCTGTTTTTT. Translated: CASSRKTGEHGELFF.